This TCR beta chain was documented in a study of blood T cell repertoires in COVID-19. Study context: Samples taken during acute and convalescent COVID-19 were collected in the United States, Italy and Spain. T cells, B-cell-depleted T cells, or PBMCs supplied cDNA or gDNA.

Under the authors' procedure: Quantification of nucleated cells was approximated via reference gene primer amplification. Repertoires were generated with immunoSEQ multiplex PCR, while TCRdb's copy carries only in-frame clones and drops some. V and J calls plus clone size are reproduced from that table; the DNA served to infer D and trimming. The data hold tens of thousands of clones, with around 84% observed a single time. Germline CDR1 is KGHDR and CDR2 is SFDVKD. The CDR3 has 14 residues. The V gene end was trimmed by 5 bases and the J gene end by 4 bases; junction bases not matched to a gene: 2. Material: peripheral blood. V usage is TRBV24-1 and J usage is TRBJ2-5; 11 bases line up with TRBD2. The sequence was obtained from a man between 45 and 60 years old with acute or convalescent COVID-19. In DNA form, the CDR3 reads TGTGCCACCAGTGGACTAGCGGGACGAGAGACCCAGTACTTC. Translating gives CATSGLAGRETQYF.